The clone carrying this T cell receptor (beta chain) was observed at least ten times. The ends were cut back, 7 bases at V and 5 bases at J, with 15 bases in the middle. Germline-derived CDR1 and CDR2 are SGHDT and YYEEEE. The CDR3 consists of 13 residues. Investigators spread the genomic DNA of each subset evenly over several immunoSEQ plates. Sequencing was performed with immunoSEQ multiplex PCR; in TCRdb, only in-frame clones are kept and a portion is missing. The sample contains some 200,000 clones, 65% to 80% of which appear only once. This sample was taken from a study of shared clonotypes between healthy human individuals.

Sequencing input: memory CD4+ T cells sorted from blood. Subset denoted: CD45RA-negative fraction. The TCR sequence derives from a man aged 25-40 years in good health. J is TRBJ2-5 and V is TRBV5-6; a possible D gene is TRBD1 (5 bases). The CDR3 region is CASSGIGAETQYF. The CDR3 nucleotides are TGTGCCAGCTCCGGTATTGGGGCCGAGACCCAGTACTTC.